These T cell receptor beta chains were read from a single sample in a study of blood T cell repertoires in COVID-19. Data came from immunoSEQ multiplex PCR; TCRdb stores just in-frame clones and leaves some out. The sample lists about 220,000 clones; about four fifths were seen once. The material sequenced was peripheral blood. These receptors were obtained from a woman aged 25 to 39 who had recovered from COVID-19. Each CDR3 is given with its conserved first and last residue. The order of the fields is V gene, J gene, CDR3 protein.

TRBV29-1	TRBJ2-1	CSARGDQGVEQFF
TRBV5-1	TRBJ2-7	CASSLESATPAYEQYF
TRBV2	TRBJ2-3	CAHTSREGDTQYF
TRBV25-1	TRBJ1-2	CASSEAGNYGYTF
TRBV18	TRBJ2-1	CASSPGFAYNEQFF
TRBV9	TRBJ2-7	CASNRGGAYEQYF
TRBV30	TRBJ2-7	CAWSVNRPRSYEQYF
TRBV7-3	TRBJ2-2	CASSFLGRTGELFF
TRBV4-1	TRBJ2-3	CASSHPKGDMRTDTQYF
TRBV19	TRBJ2-7	CASSPGGSYEQYF